Following are 29 T cell receptor beta chains from one sample sequenced in a study of human T cells and chemical hapten exposure. Total RNA was isolated from whole blood that had not been fractionated. Via MiXCR, TCRdb re-called the 5' RACE reads, giving one row per CDR3 protein. Found here are 100,000 to 120,000 distinct CDR3 sequences, approximately 20% of them singletons; the top ten hold around 2.7%. The receptors here all came from a human donor in good health.

This clonotype was seen only a few times. This sequence joins TRBV2 and TRBJ2-7; D uncertain. Per the germline V gene, CDR1 is SNHLY and CDR2 is FYNNEI. This CDR3 comprises 11 residues. The V end was cut by 7 bases, the J end by 4 bases, with 8 bases between. As DNA, the CDR3 is TGTGCCAGCACGGGTCCTTACGAGCAGTACTTC. Protein sequence: CASTGPYEQYF.

The chain recombines TRBV19 with TRBJ2-1, with D unresolved. Per germline, CDR1 LNHDA and CDR2 SQIVND (reference sequence). Trimming took off 4 bases at V and 4 bases at J, with 5 bases between the two ends. The CDR3 extends over 12 amino acids. In DNA form, the CDR3 reads TGTGCCAGTAGTACACAATACAATGAGCAGTTCTTC. Its protein is CASSTQYNEQFF.

V is TRBV4-1 and J is TRBJ2-1; D possibly corresponds to TRBD2 (6 bases). CDR3 length equals 17 residues. Per germline, CDR1 MGHRA and CDR2 YSYEKL. Deletions cut 1 base from V and 0 bases from J, with 13 bases between. The CDR3 bases are TGCGCCAGCAGCCAAGGTCTCGGGGGACTCTCCTACAATGAGCAGTTCTTC. It is translated as CASSQGLGGLSYNEQFF.

The chain employs TRBV7-9 and TRBJ1-1, with D uncertain. V was pared by 7 bases and J by 4 bases, with 22 bases between. The CDR3 length is 16 residues. In germline, CDR1 is SEHNR, CDR2 FQNEAQ (reference sequence). The CDR3 region is CASTQYTATRGTEAFF. CDR3 bases: TGTGCCAGCACCCAATATACCGCAACGCGTGGCACTGAAGCTTTCTTT.

A few counts support this clonotype. CDR3 nucleotides: TGTGCCTGGAGTTGGCGGGAGCCCCTCTACGAGCAGTACTTC. Translated: CAWSWREPLYEQYF. The chain has TRBV30 and TRBJ2-7; 7 positions agree with TRBD2. Losses at the gene ends were 2 bases for V and 3 bases for J; bases not matched to a gene: 7. The CDR3 spans 14 residues. Germline V gene data show CDR1 as GTSNPN and CDR2 as SVGIG (reference sequence).

This clonotype showed up just a few times. This sequence joins TRBV24-1 and TRBJ1-2, with no clear D. Germline loops: CDR1 KGHDR, CDR2 SFDVKD. The germline V and J ends were trimmed by 3 bases and 5 bases, with 12 bases remaining between them. The CDR3 totals 14 residues. For the CDR3, the DNA is TGTGCCACCAGTGATGAATGGAGGATGTATGGCTACACCTTC. Protein: CATSDEWRMYGYTF.

This clonotype came up once. The gene calls are TRBV19 and TRBJ2-7; D gene ambiguous. CDR3 length: 13 residues. Trimming pared 3 bases from V and 4 bases from J, leaving 10 bases between. Germline V gene data show CDR1 as LNHDA and CDR2 as SQIVND (reference sequence). The CDR3 sequence: CASSISDGYEQYF. The CDR3 nucleotides read TGTGCCAGTAGTATTTCGGACGGGTACGAGCAGTACTTC.

This clonotype was seen a handful of times. J is TRBJ2-1 and V is TRBV7-3, with 8 bases fitting TRBD1. V trimming: 5 bases; J trimming: 6 bases; junction bases outside the gene matches: 9. Per germline, CDR1 SGHTA and CDR2 FQGTGA. The CDR3 is made up of 15 amino acids. The CDR3 sequence: CASSHQGAPGNEQFF. CDR3 coding DNA: TGTGCCAGCAGCCACCAGGGGGCGCCGGGCAATGAGCAGTTCTTC.

The rearrangement uses TRBV28 and TRBJ2-1, with D maybe TRBD2 (6 bases). The CDR3 consists of 14 residues. The germline V gene has CDR1 MDHEN and CDR2 SYDVKM. V was shortened by 6 bases and J by 9 bases, with 18 bases between the two germline ends. This CDR3 is CASRTPSGDGEQFF. DNA of the CDR3: TGTGCCAGCAGGACGCCCTCGGGGGATGGTGAGCAGTTCTTC. Full variable domain (remainder filled in from reference TRBV28 and TRBJ2-1): DVKVTQSSRYLVKRTGEKVFLECVQDMDHENMFWYRQDPGLGLRLIYFSYDVKMKEKGDIPEGYSVSREKKERFSLILESASTNQTSMYLCASRTPSGDGEQFFGPGTRLTVL.

This chain uses TRBV19 with TRBJ1-1; TRBD1 might be the D (5 bases). The germline V and J ends were trimmed by 8 bases and 3 bases, with 13 bases remaining between them. The CDR3 is 13 residues long. CDR1 LNHDA and CDR2 SQIVND come from the germline V gene (reference sequence). DNA of the CDR3: TGTGCCAGTTCGGCGGGGGGTGACACTGAAGCTTTCTTT. Protein: CASSAGGDTEAFF. Complete variable domain (other parts from reference TRBV19 and TRBJ1-1): DGGITQSPKYLFRKEGQNVTLSCEQNLNHDAMYWYRQDPGQGLRLIYYSQIVNDFQKGDIAEGYSVSREKKESFPLTVTSAQKNPTAFYLCASSAGGDTEAFFGQGTRLTVV.

The J gene is TRBJ1-1, the V gene TRBV4-1; perhaps TRBD1 as D (5 bases). V lost 4 bases to trimming and J lost 5 bases, with 17 bases between them. The length of the CDR3 is 15 residues. Germline loops: CDR1 MGHRA, CDR2 YSYEKL. In DNA, the CDR3 is TGCGCCAGCAGCCTCGGGTTGCAGGGAAGGACTGAAGCTTTCTTT. It codes for CASSLGLQGRTEAFF.

The chain carries TRBV4-1 and TRBJ2-7; D assignment may be TRBD1 or TRBD2 (5 bases each). V lost 0 bases and J lost 5, with 20 bases in between. CDR3 length: 17 amino acids. Germline values: CDR1 MGHRA, CDR2 YSYEKL. The CDR3 region is CASSQDPPSGSFNEQYF. In DNA form, the CDR3 reads TGCGCCAGCAGCCAAGATCCCCCATCAGGGAGTTTCAACGAGCAGTACTTC.

The chain links TRBV30 to TRBJ2-1; no clear D gene. Per germline, CDR1 GTSNPN and CDR2 SVGIG (reference sequence). The V end lost 0 bases, the J end lost 8 bases, and 8 bases lay between the germline ends. The CDR3 totals 12 residues. The CDR3 sequence: CAWSVLGYEQFF. The CDR3 coding sequence is TGTGCCTGGAGTGTACTGGGGTATGAGCAGTTCTTC.

This clonotype has only a few counts. The chain recombines TRBV4-1 with TRBJ1-5, with 9 bases lining up with TRBD1. Germline values: CDR1 MGHRA, CDR2 YSYEKL. V lost 2 bases and J lost 7; bases outside the gene matches: 12. CDR3 length: 17 amino acids. In nucleotides, the CDR3 is TGCGCCAGCAGCCAACCTCTTAAGGACAGGGGAGGGCAGCCCCAGCATTTT. This translates into CASSQPLKDRGGQPQHF.

This clonotype turned up a few times. V usage is TRBV28 and J usage is TRBJ1-2; 9 bases agree with TRBD1. CDR3 length: 15 residues. Per the germline V gene, CDR1 is MDHEN and CDR2 is SYDVKM. Trimming cost V 3 bases and J 3 bases; bases outside gene matches: 5. The CDR3 sequence: CASSFLWTGDYGYTF. CDR3 DNA: TGTGCCAGCAGTTTCCTCTGGACAGGGGACTATGGCTACACCTTC.

The chain links TRBV18 to TRBJ1-2, with unresolved D. V was pared by 3 bases and J by 0 bases, with 17 bases between. Germline CDR1 is KGHSH and CDR2 is LQKENI. The CDR3 is 17 amino acids. The CDR3 is CASSPSKNSNSNYGYTF. CDR3 DNA sequence: TGTGCCAGCTCACCTTCCAAAAACAGTAACTCTAACTATGGCTACACCTTC.

The sample holds a few counts of this clonotype. The chain is built from TRBV12-3 or TRBV12-4 and TRBJ1-3; no firm D call. The length of the CDR3 is 15 residues. V was trimmed by 8 bases and J by 0 bases, leaving 14 bases between them. The CDR3 nucleotides are TGTGCCAGCTCCCGCGGCGGTGTCTCTGGAAACACCATATATTTT. Amino acid sequence: CASSRGGVSGNTIYF.

This clonotype was recorded many times. This chain uses TRBV29-1 with TRBJ1-2; D gene uncertain. Germline V gives CDR1 SQVTM, CDR2 ANQGSEA. The CDR3 runs 14 residues. V dropped 1 base and J dropped 5 bases, with 14 bases sitting between them. In DNA form, the CDR3 reads TGCAGCGTTGAAGCCCGGCGGGCCAGATATGGCTACACCTTC. It translates to CSVEARRARYGYTF.

The rearrangement uses TRBV6-2 or TRBV6-3 and TRBJ2-7; 9 nucleotides agree with TRBD2. There are 16 residues in the CDR3. The J segment lost 3 bases and the V segment lost 5 bases, leaving 11 bases of the junction unmatched. CDR1 is MNHEY, CDR2 SVGEGT, per germline. This chain's CDR3 is CASSPGTSPRLYEQYF. The CDR3 region has the DNA TGTGCCAGCAGTCCAGGGACTAGCCCTCGTCTCTACGAGCAGTACTTC.

The chain has TRBV20-1 and TRBJ1-3; D unclear. The V and J ends lost 6 bases and 3 bases respectively, with 6 bases between them. CDR3 length: 11 amino acids. Germline V gives CDR1 DFQATT, CDR2 SNEGSKA (reference sequence). CDR3 residues: CSAENGNTIYF. The CDR3 nucleotides read TGCAGTGCCGAGAATGGAAACACCATATATTTT.

This clonotype turned up a few times. The CDR3, as DNA: TGCAGTGCCCCCTTAAGGCTAGCGGGAGCCGCCGGGGAGCTGTTTTTT. It codes for CSAPLRLAGAAGELFF. The chain couples TRBV20-1 to TRBJ2-2, with TRBD2 matching 10 bases. Trimming cost V 6 bases and J 6 bases; bases outside gene matches: 13. Germline V lookup: CDR1 DFQATT, CDR2 SNEGSKA (reference sequence). The CDR3 is 16 residues long.

In its sample, this clonotype was seen a few times. This rearrangement joins TRBV5-6 to TRBJ2-1, with 10 bases aligning to TRBD1. J gave up 13 bases and V 0 bases, and 7 bases lay outside the gene matches. The germline V gene has CDR1 SGHDT and CDR2 YYEEEE. This CDR3 is 14 amino acids long. CDR3 amino acids: CASSLAGTGEGQFF. CDR3 nucleotides: TGTGCCAGCAGCTTGGCCGGGACAGGGGAGGGTCAGTTCTTC. The whole variable domain, remainder taken from reference TRBV5-6 and TRBJ2-1, is DAGVTQSPTHLIKTRGQQVTLRCSPKSGHDTVSWYQQALGQGPQFIFQYYEEEERQRGNFPDRFSGHQFPNYSSELNVNALLLGDSALYLCASSLAGTGEGQFFGPGTRLTVL.

This clonotype was detected only a few times. V usage is TRBV2 and J usage is TRBJ1-2; D possibly corresponds to TRBD1 (5 bases). This CDR3 is 14 amino acids long. The germline V gene encodes CDR1 SNHLY and CDR2 FYNNEI. V lost 6 bases, J lost 4 bases, and 15 bases lay in between. The CDR3: CASSRGTGAYGYTF. The CDR3 nucleotides read TGTGCCAGCAGCCGAGGGACCGGGGCCTATGGCTACACCTTC.

This chain connects TRBV11-1 to TRBJ2-7, with TRBD2 matching 12 bases. Trimming at V came to 5 bases and at J to 0 bases, leaving 11 bases not matched to a gene. CDR1 is SGHAT, CDR2 FQDESV, per germline (reference sequence). This CDR3 has 18 residues. Here the CDR3 reads CASSTRLAGVTNSYEQYF. CDR3 nucleotide sequence: TGTGCCAGCAGCACTCGACTAGCGGGAGTGACGAACTCCTACGAGCAGTACTTC.

V gene TRBV28 combines with J gene TRBJ2-3; no firm D call. Germline V gene data show CDR1 as MDHEN and CDR2 as SYDVKM. Trimming took 5 bases from V and 6 from J, leaving 18 bases between them. The CDR3 is 15 residues long. The CDR3 DNA sequence: TGTGCCAGCAGTCCTCCCGGCGTCACCGCGGATACGCAGTATTTT. Translation gives CASSPPGVTADTQYF.

There are many counts of this clonotype. This chain joins TRBV12-3 or TRBV12-4 and TRBJ2-3; no clear D. V lost 5 bases, J lost 9 bases, and 15 bases lay in between. This CDR3 is built from 13 residues. CDR3 DNA sequence: TGTGCCAGCAGTCGATCAATTCGAGACACGCAGTATTTT. This codes for CASSRSIRDTQYF.

This clonotype was seen many times. This chain connects TRBV6-5 to TRBJ1-5; 8 nucleotides agree with TRBD1. The CDR3 length is 14 residues. V lost 3 bases and J lost 7; bases outside the gene matches: 5. Looked up from germline, CDR1 is MNHEY and CDR2 is SVGAGI. The CDR3 loop is CASSYSGTGQPQHF. DNA for the CDR3: TGTGCCAGCAGTTATTCCGGGACAGGACAGCCCCAGCATTTT.

This clonotype was seen only a few times. The V and J genes are TRBV4-2 and TRBJ1-6; TRBD1 matches 9 bases. J gave up 10 bases and V 4 bases, and 11 bases lay outside the gene matches. CDR1 is LGHNA, CDR2 YNFKEQ, per germline. This CDR3 region has 16 residues. DNA of the CDR3: TGTGCCAGCAGCCCCCACCCGACAGGGGGGCAGTCACCCCTCCACTTT. As protein: CASSPHPTGGQSPLHF.

This clonotype was seen a few times. This chain links TRBV12-3 or TRBV12-4 with TRBJ1-4; D is ambiguous. The CDR3 totals 14 residues. Trimming removed 6 bases at V and 0 bases at J, with 8 bases between. CDR3: CASSPPPTNEKLFF. The CDR3 bases are TGTGCCAGCAGCCCTCCCCCAACTAATGAAAAACTGTTTTTT.